What follows are 23 T cell receptor beta chains derived from one specimen sequenced in a study of T cells in Graves' hyperthyroidism and ophthalmopathy. The source material, RNA transcripts, was used to amplify TCR beta CDR3 regions. RT-PCR in the first round (using the HTBI primer set) targeted the TCR CDR3. Via MiXCR, TCRdb re-called the multiplex PCR reads, giving one row per CDR3 protein. The sample consists of about 580,000 distinct CDR3 sequences, roughly 13% of them appearing once. The specimen was blood. These receptors were taken from a woman aged 25 to 39 with Graves' hyperthyroidism that later progressed to Graves' ophthalmopathy.

This clonotype appeared many times. The V gene is TRBV12-3 or TRBV12-4, the J gene TRBJ2-7, with 16 bases identical to TRBD2. The trim removed 5 bases at V and 1 base at J, leaving 11 bases unmatched. This CDR3 spans 19 amino acids. The CDR3 nucleotides are TGTGCCAGCAGTAGAGCCACCGGGACTAGCGGGAGGGCGTCCTACGAGCAGTACTTC. The encoded protein is CASSRATGTSGRASYEQYF.

This clonotype has a handful of counts. V gene TRBV12-3 or TRBV12-4 combines with J gene TRBJ2-7, with D perhaps matching TRBD1 or TRBD2 (6 bases each). CDR3 length: 16 amino acids. Trimming cost V 3 bases and J 6 bases, with 21 bases left between them. CDR3 protein: CASSFTPGAILTEQYF. In nucleotides, the CDR3 is TGTGCCAGCAGTTTCACCCCGGGGGCTATCTTAACCGAGCAGTACTTC.

This clonotype was picked up many times. The rearrangement joins TRBV2 to TRBJ1-5, with no clear D. Germline-derived CDR1 and CDR2 are SNHLY and FYNNEI. The CDR3 extends over 13 amino acids. V shed 11 bases and J shed 6 bases, with 17 bases lying between them. This CDR3 reads CAAAVGIGQPQHF. For the CDR3, the DNA is TGTGCCGCAGCGGTAGGGATAGGTCAGCCCCAGCATTTT.

The rearrangement links TRBV27 to TRBJ2-7; D is perhaps TRBD1 (5 bases). V lost 6 bases and J 5 bases, leaving 17 bases between the germline ends. Germline lookup yields CDR1 MNHEY and CDR2 SMNVEV (reference sequence). This CDR3 comprises 14 residues. CDR3 amino acids: CASSGRAGNNEQYF. CDR3 nucleotide sequence: TGTGCCAGCAGCGGTAGGGCAGGGAACAACGAGCAGTACTTC.

This sequence joins TRBV18 and TRBJ2-7; tentatively, D is TRBD1 or TRBD2 (6 bases each). The V gene's germline CDR1 is KGHSH and CDR2 LQKENI. Trimming shortened V by 6 bases and J by 2 bases, and 17 bases separated the two germline ends. The CDR3 is 15 amino acids. Written as DNA, the CDR3 is TGTGCCAGCTCGCCCTTCCCGGGGGCTGCCTACGAGCAGTACTTC. The encoded protein is CASSPFPGAAYEQYF. Full variable domain (rest looked up from reference TRBV18 and TRBJ2-7): NAGVMQNPRHLVRRRGQEARLRCSPMKGHSHVYWYRQLPEEGLKFMVYLQKENIIDESGMPKERFSAEFPKEGPSILRIQQVVRGDSAAYFCASSPFPGAAYEQYFGPGTRLTVT.

This clonotype was counted many times. The chain recombines TRBV7-8 with TRBJ2-3; D tentatively fits TRBD1 or TRBD2 (5 bases each). The V and J ends lost 4 bases and 7 bases respectively, with 21 bases between them. The CDR3 loop spans 16 amino acids. CDR1 is SGHVS, CDR2 FQNEAQ, per germline. The CDR3 protein is CASSSRGQGHENTQYF. Written as DNA, the CDR3 is TGTGCCAGCAGCTCCCGAGGGCAGGGCCATGAAAATACGCAGTATTTT.

This clonotype was seen many times. The V call is TRBV28, the J call TRBJ2-1, with TRBD2 matching over 9 bases. The CDR3 has 15 residues. From germline, CDR1 is MDHEN and CDR2 SYDVKM. J was trimmed by 1 base and V by 6 bases; bases with no gene match: 4. The CDR3 DNA follows: TGTGCCAGCAGCCCTCTAGCGGGGTCCTACAATGAGCAGTTCTTC. The encoded protein is CASSPLAGSYNEQFF.

J is TRBJ2-7 and V is TRBV19, with a weak D call TRBD2 (6 bases). V shed 6 bases and J shed 2 bases, with 14 bases lying between them. Germline V CDR1 and CDR2: LNHDA, SQIVND (reference sequence). The CDR3 loop spans 14 amino acids. CDR3: CASSLGLFPYEQYF. The DNA for the CDR3 is TGTGCCAGTAGCCTGGGACTTTTTCCCTACGAGCAGTACTTC.

This chain joins TRBV29-1 and TRBJ2-7; 8 bases align to TRBD1. After removal of 4 bases from V and 1 base from J, the junction contained 3 bases not matched to a gene. This CDR3 contains 13 residues. In germline, CDR1 is SQVTM, CDR2 ANQGSEA. The CDR3 loop is CSVVGTGSYEQYF. CDR3 coding DNA: TGCAGCGTTGTGGGGACAGGTTCCTACGAGCAGTACTTC.

In this sample, this clonotype turned up many times. V and J are TRBV18 and TRBJ2-5; the match to TRBD1 covers 9 bases. The CDR3 length is 15 residues. The V and J ends lost 8 bases and 4 bases, in that order; junction bases with no gene match: 11. Germline-derived CDR1 and CDR2 are KGHSH and LQKENI. The CDR3 here is CASSPPGQGGETQYF. Written as DNA, the CDR3 is TGTGCCAGCAGCCCCCCGGGACAGGGAGGAGAGACCCAGTACTTC.

This clonotype was detected ten times or more. CDR3 sequence: CASVRIGTATYEQYF. The CDR3 nucleotides are TGTGCTAGTGTCAGAATCGGGACAGCCACCTACGAGCAGTACTTC. The gene calls are TRBV12-5 and TRBJ2-7; the match to TRBD1 covers 7 bases. From germline, CDR1 is LGHNT and CDR2 FRNRAP. J lost 2 bases, V lost 7 bases, and 11 bases had no gene match. There are 15 residues in the CDR3.

This clonotype was detected many times. J is TRBJ1-1 and V is TRBV28; D is possibly TRBD1 (5 bases). Per the germline V gene, CDR1 is MDHEN and CDR2 is SYDVKM. The CDR3 is 12 amino acids. The V end lost 5 bases, the J end lost 7 bases, and 11 bases lay between the germline ends. CDR3: CASSGGVGEAFF. In nucleotides, the CDR3 is TGTGCCAGCAGTGGGGGGGTTGGTGAAGCTTTCTTT.

This clonotype was counted at least ten times. The chain links TRBV9 to TRBJ1-2, with D possibly matching TRBD1 (5 bases). Germline loops: CDR1 SGDLS, CDR2 YYNGEE. The CDR3 length is 16 residues. V lost 4 bases, J lost 5 bases, and 21 bases lay in between. CDR3 sequence (DNA): TGTGCCAGCAGCCCTGGGATGGGGGACGCAGGATATGGCTACACCTTC. This gives the protein CASSPGMGDAGYGYTF.

This clonotype has ten or more counts. The CDR3, as DNA: TGTGCCAGCAGTTTAGGGACTAGCGGGAGCGGTTACAATGAGCAGTTCTTC. Residues: CASSLGTSGSGYNEQFF. The rearrangement links TRBV12-3 or TRBV12-4 to TRBJ2-1; 13 bases are a match to TRBD2. CDR3 length equals 17 residues. V gave up 1 base and J gave up 4 bases; unmatched junction bases: 4.

This clonotype has more than one count but fewer than ten. The chain links TRBV6-1 to TRBJ1-5; the D gene is possibly TRBD1 (5 bases). In germline, CDR1 is MNHNS, CDR2 SASEGT. This CDR3 is built from 13 residues. The V and J ends lost 5 bases and 4 bases respectively, with 9 bases between them. The DNA of the CDR3 is TGTGCCAGCAGTCCCAGGGAAAATCAGCCCCAGCATTTT. As protein: CASSPRENQPQHF.

About this clonotype itself: A much larger clonotype is one base distant, so this may be a read error. The V call is TRBV2, the J call TRBJ1-6; 7 bases fit TRBD1. Germline loops: CDR1 SNHLY, CDR2 FYNNEI. The CDR3 sequence is 12 residues long. The CDR3 here is CASRDSNSPVHF. The CDR3 DNA is TGTGCCAGCCGGGACAGTAATTCACCCGTCCACTTT.

This clonotype was picked up many times. The rearrangement uses TRBV27 and TRBJ1-1, with D unclear. This CDR3 contains 12 residues. Trimming shortened V by 4 bases and J by 6 bases, and 9 bases separated the two germline ends. CDR1 and CDR2 from the germline V gene are MNHEY and SMNVEV (reference sequence). The CDR3 bases are TGTGCCAGCAGTTCATCTTCCGCTGAAGCTTTCTTT. Amino acids: CASSSSSAEAFF.

This clonotype was seen at least ten times. The chain is built from TRBV24-1 and TRBJ2-5; D not certain. The CDR3 sequence is 13 residues long. The V gene lost 7 bases and the J gene lost 1 base, with 9 bases spanning the gap. The germline V gene has CDR1 KGHDR and CDR2 SFDVKD. CDR3 protein: CATRQDGQETQYF. DNA for the CDR3: TGTGCCACCAGGCAGGATGGCCAAGAGACCCAGTACTTC.

The chain employs TRBV27 and TRBJ1-2; D not resolved. Looked up from germline, CDR1 is MNHEY and CDR2 is SMNVEV (reference sequence). Trimming stripped 4 bases from V and 1 base from J, with 16 bases between. The CDR3 is made up of 16 amino acids. CDR3 loop: CASSSTGLEVNYGYTF. The CDR3 coding sequence is TGTGCCAGCAGTTCGACGGGTTTGGAGGTTAACTATGGCTACACCTTC.

This clonotype occurred a few times. The gene calls are TRBV7-2 and TRBJ2-2; 12 bases are shared with TRBD2. This CDR3 has 19 residues. V gave up 1 base and J gave up 0 bases; unmatched junction bases: 6. Germline CDR1 is SGHTA and CDR2 is FQGNSA. As DNA, the CDR3 is TGTGCCAGCAGCTTAGTTGGGACTAGCGGGTTCGCGAACACCGGGGAGCTGTTTTTT. Translated: CASSLVGTSGFANTGELFF.

This clonotype showed up just a few times. The rearrangement uses TRBV4-3 and TRBJ2-1, with D possibly matching TRBD2 (5 bases). In germline, CDR1 is LGHNA, CDR2 YSLEER. With 5 bases removed from V and 0 bases from J, the gap between germline ends came to 11 bases. This CDR3 comprises 15 residues. DNA for the CDR3: TGCGCCAGCAGCTTGTTCACTAGCTCCTACAATGAGCAGTTCTTC. Its translation: CASSLFTSSYNEQFF.

This clonotype was counted ten times or more. V and J are TRBV12-3 or TRBV12-4 and TRBJ2-3, with D uncertain. This CDR3 has 11 residues. V shed 8 bases and J shed 7 bases, with 10 bases lying between them. CDR3 coding DNA: TGTGCCAGCCTGAGGAGCCATACGCAGTATTTT. Amino acid sequence: CASLRSHTQYF.

The chain recombines TRBV20-1 with TRBJ2-7, with 10 bases identical to TRBD2. The CDR3 spans 15 residues. V lost 3 bases and J lost 5; bases outside the gene matches: 10. Germline-derived CDR1 and CDR2 are DFQATT and SNEGSKA (reference sequence). DNA for the CDR3: TGCAGTGCTAGGCCCCAAGTTCTAGCGGGAGACGAGCAGTACTTC. This gives the protein CSARPQVLAGDEQYF.